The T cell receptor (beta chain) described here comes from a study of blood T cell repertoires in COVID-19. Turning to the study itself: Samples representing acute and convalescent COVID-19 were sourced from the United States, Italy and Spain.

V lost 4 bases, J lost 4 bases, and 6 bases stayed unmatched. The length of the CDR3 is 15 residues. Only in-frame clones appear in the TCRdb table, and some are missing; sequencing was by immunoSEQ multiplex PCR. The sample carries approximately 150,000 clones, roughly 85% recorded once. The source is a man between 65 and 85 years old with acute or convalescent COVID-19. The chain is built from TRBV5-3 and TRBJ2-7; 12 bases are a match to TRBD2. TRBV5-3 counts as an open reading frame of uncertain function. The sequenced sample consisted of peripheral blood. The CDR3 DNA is TGTGCCAGAAGCGCACGACTAGCGGGGGTTTACGAGCAGTACTTC. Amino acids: CARSARLAGVYEQYF.